Presented here are 21 T cell receptor beta chains from one specimen sequenced in a study of blood T cell repertoires in COVID-19. TCRdb's copy holds only in-frame clones and misses some; the assay was immunoSEQ multiplex PCR. Of a few hundred thousand clones listed, 88% were seen once; the top ten hold approximately 1%. The sample comprised PBMCs or T cells enriched from blood (not recorded which). The receptors were sampled from a woman aged 25-40 years who had recovered from COVID-19.

This clone occurred once. This rearrangement joins TRBV9 to TRBJ2-5; D uncertain. With 4 bases removed from V and 2 bases from J, the gap between germline ends came to 12 bases. The germline V gene has CDR1 SGDLS and CDR2 YYNGEE. CDR3 length: 14 amino acids. The CDR3 sequence: CASSPQSRQETQYF. CDR3 nucleotide sequence: TGTGCCAGCAGCCCCCAATCGAGGCAAGAGACCCAGTACTTC.

The chain has TRBV7-2 and TRBJ2-1; the match to TRBD2 covers 9 bases. Germline values: CDR1 SGHTA, CDR2 FQGNSA. V shed 6 bases, J shed 6 bases, and the junction held 18 bases outside the gene matches. CDR3 size: 18 residues. The chain's CDR3 is CASRDSFDGGGRANEQFF. In DNA form, the CDR3 reads TGTGCCAGCAGGGACTCCTTTGACGGCGGCGGGAGGGCCAATGAGCAGTTCTTC.

The J gene is TRBJ1-5, the V gene TRBV7-2; TRBD1 is a possible D gene (6 bases). The CDR3 spans 14 residues. Germline V gene lookup returns CDR1 SGHTA and CDR2 FQGNSA. Trimming pared 4 bases from V and 3 bases from J, leaving 10 bases between. CDR3 nucleotides: TGTGCCAGCAGCTCACAGGGAATCAATCAGCCCCAGCATTTT. Its protein is CASSSQGINQPQHF.

V is TRBV6-6 and J is TRBJ2-7; 9 nucleotides agree with TRBD1. The CDR3 consists of 14 residues. Germline loops: CDR1 MNHNY, CDR2 SVGAGI (reference sequence). J gave up 4 bases and V 3 bases, and 4 bases lay outside the gene matches. The CDR3 loop is CASSYWDRAYEQYF. CDR3 sequence (DNA): TGTGCCAGCAGTTATTGGGACAGGGCGTACGAGCAGTACTTC.

The chain carries TRBV19 and TRBJ1-5; tentatively, D is TRBD1 (5 bases). This CDR3 is 14 amino acids long. V lost 7 bases to trimming and J lost 2 bases, with 12 bases between them. CDR1 and CDR2 (germline): LNHDA, SQIVND (reference sequence). The CDR3 nucleotides are TGTGCCAGTATAGAGGGAGGGGGCAATCAGCCCCAGCATTTT. It specifies CASIEGGGNQPQHF.

The rearrangement joins TRBV6-2 or TRBV6-3 to TRBJ2-3, with TRBD1 matching over 7 bases. V dropped 2 bases and J dropped 0; count of bases not matched to a gene: 5. The CDR3 loop spans 16 amino acids. Per the germline V gene, CDR1 is MNHEY and CDR2 is SVGEGT. CDR3 sequence: CASSYLTGRSTDTQYF. Here the CDR3 DNA reads TGTGCCAGCAGTTACCTGACAGGGCGTAGCACAGATACGCAGTATTTT.

This clone showed up just once. The chain is built from TRBV20-1 and TRBJ2-5; D call uncertain. The CDR3 is 10 amino acids. V gave up 6 bases and J gave up 4 bases, with 6 bases separating them. Germline V lookup: CDR1 DFQATT, CDR2 SNEGSKA (reference sequence). This CDR3 reads CSAARETQYF. The CDR3 DNA follows: TGCAGTGCAGCGCGAGAGACCCAGTACTTC.

This clone was observed a few times. The chain couples TRBV4-3 to TRBJ1-1; tentatively, D is TRBD1 (5 bases). The CDR3 is 17 amino acids. Trimming removed 0 bases at V and 6 bases at J, with 20 bases between. Germline V gene data show CDR1 as LGHNA and CDR2 as YSLEER. The CDR3 DNA reads as TGCGCCAGCAGCCAAGATCCCCCCGGGGCGGAGGGCTCTGAAGCTTTCTTT. Protein sequence: CASSQDPPGAEGSEAFF.

V is TRBV10-3 and J is TRBJ1-2, with D possibly being TRBD1 (6 bases). The ends were cut back, 4 bases at V and 6 bases at J, with 9 bases in the middle. The CDR3 has 12 residues. Germline V lookup: CDR1 ENHRY, CDR2 SYGVKD. CDR3 protein: CAISANRDGYTF. DNA of the CDR3: TGTGCCATCAGTGCCAACAGGGATGGCTACACCTTC.

The V call is TRBV27, the J call TRBJ2-1; no firm D call. Trimming took off 2 bases at V and 8 bases at J, with 10 bases between the two ends. Germline V gives CDR1 MNHEY, CDR2 SMNVEV (reference sequence). CDR3 size: 13 residues. The CDR3 region is CASSLGLRYEQFF. DNA of the CDR3: TGTGCCAGCAGTTTAGGGCTAAGGTATGAGCAGTTCTTC.

This clone was found a few times. The chain couples TRBV27 to TRBJ1-5; a possible D gene is TRBD1 (5 bases). Trimming removed 6 bases at V and 3 bases at J, with 18 bases between. Germline V CDR1 and CDR2: MNHEY, SMNVEV (reference sequence). This CDR3 has 16 residues. Here the CDR3 reads CASSPDRSNSNQPQHF. The CDR3 DNA reads TGTGCCAGCAGCCCCGACAGATCCAATTCCAATCAGCCCCAGCATTTT.

The rearrangement joins TRBV4-3 to TRBJ1-2; D gene uncertain. With 3 bases removed from V and 0 bases from J, the gap between germline ends came to 8 bases. The CDR3 extends over 14 amino acids. Germline V gene lookup returns CDR1 LGHNA and CDR2 YSLEER. The CDR3 protein is CASSHEFPNYGYTF. Written as DNA, the CDR3 is TGCGCCAGCAGCCATGAGTTCCCTAACTATGGCTACACCTTC.

V usage is TRBV28 and J usage is TRBJ1-6; D is unclear. Trimming removed 3 bases from V and 10 bases from J, with 10 bases in between. This CDR3 region has 13 residues. Germline CDR1 MDHEN, CDR2 SYDVKM. DNA for the CDR3: TGTGCCAGCAGTTTTGGCAGAGGGTCACCCCTCCACTTT. Its translation is CASSFGRGSPLHF. Full variable domain (outside the CDR3, taken from reference TRBV28 and TRBJ1-6): DVKVTQSSRYLVKRTGEKVFLECVQDMDHENMFWYRQDPGLGLRLIYFSYDVKMKEKGDIPEGYSVSREKKERFSLILESASTNQTSMYLCASSFGRGSPLHFGNGTRLTVT.

The V gene is TRBV5-1, the J gene TRBJ2-7; a possible D gene is TRBD1 (6 bases). The CDR3 covers 16 residues. Between the trimmed V and J ends, which lost 0 bases and 0 bases, there was a span of 13 bases. The germline CDR1 and CDR2 sequences are SGHRS and YFSETQ. The CDR3 DNA is TGCGCCAGCAGCTTGGCCACAGGGACAACCTCCTACGAGCAGTACTTC. This translates into CASSLATGTTSYEQYF.

This sequence joins TRBV25-1 and TRBJ1-6; tentatively, D is TRBD1 (6 bases). CDR3 length equals 14 residues. V was cut by 6 bases and J by 9 bases, with 15 bases left in between. Germline V gives CDR1 MGHDK, CDR2 SYGVNS. The CDR3 bases are TGTGCCAGCAGGTGGGACAACTCTCCTTCACCCCTCCACTTT. It is translated as CASRWDNSPSPLHF.

The chain is built from TRBV12-3 or TRBV12-4 and TRBJ2-1; possibly TRBD2 for D (5 bases). This CDR3 has 12 amino acids. V was clipped by 5 bases and J by 12 bases, with 14 bases between them. CDR3 nucleotide sequence: TGTGCCAGCAGTCCCGACTACCTCCGGCAGTTCTTC. Translated: CASSPDYLRQFF.

The V gene is TRBV24-1, the J gene TRBJ2-3, with D perhaps TRBD1 (5 bases). V was clipped by 5 bases and J by 0 bases, with 11 bases between them. The CDR3 is 15 amino acids. Looked up from germline, CDR1 is KGHDR and CDR2 is SFDVKD. The CDR3 region is CATSGTKPSTDTQYF. In DNA form, the CDR3 reads TGTGCCACCAGTGGGACAAAACCTAGCACAGATACGCAGTATTTT.

The V call is TRBV19, the J call TRBJ2-1; D might be TRBD2 (6 bases). CDR3 length: 16 amino acids. The V and J ends lost 2 bases and 2 bases respectively, with 13 bases between them. Germline CDR1 reads LNHDA; CDR2 reads SQIVND (reference sequence). DNA of the CDR3: TGTGCCAGTAGTATAATAACGGGAGACCCCTACAATGAGCAGTTCTTC. Protein product: CASSIITGDPYNEQFF. Combining the CDR3 with reference TRBV19 and TRBJ2-1 gives the whole variable domain DGGITQSPKYLFRKEGQNVTLSCEQNLNHDAMYWYRQDPGQGLRLIYYSQIVNDFQKGDIAEGYSVSREKKESFPLTVTSAQKNPTAFYLCASSIITGDPYNEQFFGPGTRLTVL.

The chain links TRBV27 to TRBJ1-5; TRBD1 might be the D (6 bases). Trimming cost V 2 bases and J 3 bases, with 11 bases left between them. The CDR3 length is 15 residues. Germline values: CDR1 MNHEY, CDR2 SMNVEV (reference sequence). In DNA, the CDR3 is TGTGCCAGCAGTTTAATAACAGGGCTCAATCAGCCCCAGCATTTT. It encodes CASSLITGLNQPQHF.

This rearrangement joins TRBV15 to TRBJ2-2; 8 bases line up with TRBD1. Germline V gene sequence: CDR1 LNHNV, CDR2 YYDKDF (reference sequence). The CDR3 length is 15 residues. V shed 2 bases, J shed 6 bases, and the junction held 5 bases outside the gene matches. Here the CDR3 DNA reads TGTGCCACCAGCAGACCCGGACAGGGTGCCGGGGAGCTGTTTTTT. As protein: CATSRPGQGAGELFF.

The chain couples TRBV5-1 to TRBJ2-5; TRBD1 matches at 9 bases. V shed 2 bases, J shed 4 bases, and the junction held 15 bases outside the gene matches. CDR3 length equals 18 residues. The germline V gene encodes CDR1 SGHRS and CDR2 YFSETQ. The CDR3 region has the DNA TGCGCCAGCAGCTTCAGTGTGCGGGACAGGGTGGGGCGAGAGACCCAGTACTTC. Protein sequence: CASSFSVRDRVGRETQYF.